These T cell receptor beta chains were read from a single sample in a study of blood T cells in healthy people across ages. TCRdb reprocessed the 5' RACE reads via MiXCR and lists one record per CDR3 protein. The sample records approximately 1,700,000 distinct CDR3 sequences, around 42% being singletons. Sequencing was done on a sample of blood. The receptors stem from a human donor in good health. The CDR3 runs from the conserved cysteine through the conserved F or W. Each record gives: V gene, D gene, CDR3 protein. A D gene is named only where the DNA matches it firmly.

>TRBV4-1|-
CASSQLAGHNEQFF
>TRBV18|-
CASSPPGARGTLYGYTF
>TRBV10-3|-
CAIGAGTPKTDTQYF
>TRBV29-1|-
CSVDGGTYEQYF
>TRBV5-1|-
CASSPGGGLQYEQYF
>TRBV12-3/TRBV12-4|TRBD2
CASSPTETSSSTDTQYF
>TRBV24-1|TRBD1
CATSDSRGRGAQETQYF
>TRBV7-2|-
CASSFGGGDTQYF
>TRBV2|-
CASSYGLDAGYTF
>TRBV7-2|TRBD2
CASSFGLAGTDNEQFF
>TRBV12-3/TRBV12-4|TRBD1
CASSAFLTDRVDYGYTF
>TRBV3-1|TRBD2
CASRSSGVPSDTQYF
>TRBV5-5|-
CASSLGSTRYNEQFF
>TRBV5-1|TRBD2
CASSYPGLADDRGEQYF
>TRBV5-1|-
CASSLFGGLADGYTF
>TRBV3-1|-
CASSQETTGIQYF
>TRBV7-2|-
CASSTSRQDRAFF
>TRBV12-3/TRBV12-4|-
CASTPSHSTDTQYF
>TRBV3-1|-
CASSDGTAGREQYF
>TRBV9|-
CASSDLASYNEQFF
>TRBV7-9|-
CASSSTESSYHEQFF
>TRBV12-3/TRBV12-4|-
CASSPPLNTGELFF
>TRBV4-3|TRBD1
CASSHTGTVVADTQYF
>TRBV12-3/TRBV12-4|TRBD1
CASSLRTGGAGYTFF
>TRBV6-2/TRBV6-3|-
CASITSGKFYEQYF
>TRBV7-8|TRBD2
CASSFAGGGYEQFF
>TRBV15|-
CATSDDLSQETQYF
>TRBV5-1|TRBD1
CASSLLQGANYGYTF
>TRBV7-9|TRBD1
CASSLPRGQGSYTF
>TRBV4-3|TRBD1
CASSRGRTGPNTEAFF
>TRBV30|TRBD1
CAWSVNTQTGGKFYIQYF
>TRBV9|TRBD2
CASSKTSGPSYNEQFF
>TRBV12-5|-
CASAGGLDYGYTF
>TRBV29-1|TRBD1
CSVYRGGTEAFF
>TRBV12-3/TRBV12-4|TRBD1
CASSLARQGVGYTF
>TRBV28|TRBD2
CASSPGTSGGRNEQFF
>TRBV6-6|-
CASLWDYNYGYTF
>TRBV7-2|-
CASSPTPQRGQAFF
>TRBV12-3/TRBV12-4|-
CASSLMHNEKLFF
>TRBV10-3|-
CAISENSKEQYF
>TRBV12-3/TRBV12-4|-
CASSFGFGTSAFF
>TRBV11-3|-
CASSPERGRRSYEQYF
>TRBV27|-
CASRLNRNQPQHF
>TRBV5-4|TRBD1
CASCRDSNSPLHF
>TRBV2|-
CASDNAHEQYF
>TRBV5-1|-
CASSLSGGWQYF
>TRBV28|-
CASSLPLYGYTF
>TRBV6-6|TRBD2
CASRRLALGTDTQYF
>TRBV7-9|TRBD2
CASWGTALRTSGARKEQFF
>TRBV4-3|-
CASSQEWGTGPYEQYF
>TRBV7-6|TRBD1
CASSFFGQGARDTQYF
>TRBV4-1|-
CASSNRDPLYNEQFF
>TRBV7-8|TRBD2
CASSLVAAGGRDTQYF
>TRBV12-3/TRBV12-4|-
CASRLQGGYEQYF
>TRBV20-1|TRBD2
CSALAGGQNTDTQYF
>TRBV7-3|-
CASSRTADEKLFF
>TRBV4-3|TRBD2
CASSQGPGLETQFF
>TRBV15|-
CATSRDRGDTDTQYF
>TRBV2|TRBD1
CASKKDRTYGYTF
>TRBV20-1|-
CSARVLRGVQETQYF